The 20 T cell receptor beta chains below all came from one sample that was sequenced in a study of glioma-infiltrating T cells after dendritic cell vaccination. TCRdb's table, derived via immunoSEQ multiplex PCR, lists solely in-frame clones and lacks some. Among fewer than 75,000 clones listed, 80% to 85% were seen once. This specimen consisted of blood, obtained before dendritic cell vaccination. The receptors originated from a human donor with glioblastoma.

The chain uses TRBV28 and TRBJ1-1, with D possibly TRBD1 on 5 matching bases. The germline gives CDR1 MDHEN, CDR2 SYDVKM. The CDR3 runs to 13 residues. Trimming removed 5 bases at V and 3 bases at J, with 10 bases between. Here the CDR3 DNA reads TGTGCCAGCAGTCCGCCGGGGGACACTGAAGCTTTCTTT. Amino acid sequence: CASSPPGDTEAFF.

The chain recombines TRBV27 with TRBJ2-7, with TRBD1 matching over 7 bases. The germline V gene has CDR1 MNHEY and CDR2 SMNVEV (reference sequence). The V and J ends lost 6 bases and 4 bases, in that order; junction bases with no gene match: 15. This CDR3 contains 16 residues. CDR3 protein: CASSHSTGALRYEQYF. The CDR3 coding sequence is TGTGCCAGCAGCCACTCAACAGGGGCGCTGAGGTACGAGCAGTACTTC.

About this clone: Relative to the germline gene, one junction end is altered; a read error may explain this. The V call is TRBV7-2, the J call TRBJ2-1, with TRBD2 identical over 11 bases. This CDR3 comprises 14 residues. CDR1 is SGHTA, CDR2 FQGNSA, per germline. CDR3 nucleotides: TGTGCCAGCAGCGTAGCGGGGGGGTCCAATGAGCAGTTCTTC. It specifies CASSVAGGSNEQFF.

The chain couples TRBV4-1 to TRBJ2-7; TRBD2 matches 7 bases. V gave up 1 base and J gave up 3 bases; unmatched junction bases: 6. Germline V CDR1 and CDR2: MGHRA, YSYEKL. CDR3 size: 15 residues. The CDR3 spells CASSQGGGGDYEQYF. CDR3 bases: TGCGCCAGCAGCCAAGGAGGCGGGGGAGACTACGAGCAGTACTTC.

The gene calls are TRBV6-1 and TRBJ1-1; TRBD1 is a possible D gene (6 bases). V was trimmed by 5 bases and J by 5 bases, leaving 9 bases between them. The V gene's germline CDR1 is MNHNS and CDR2 SASEGT. The CDR3 covers 12 residues. CDR3 nucleotides: TGTGCCAGCAGTCCGACAGGAACTGAAGCTTTCTTT. Protein sequence: CASSPTGTEAFF.

V is TRBV7-2 and J is TRBJ2-7, with 7 bases identical to TRBD1. V trimming: 5 bases; J trimming: 0 bases; junction bases outside the gene matches: 7. Germline values: CDR1 SGHTA, CDR2 FQGNSA. The CDR3 loop spans 15 amino acids. The CDR3 reads CASSRGGTSSYEQYF. DNA for the CDR3: TGTGCCAGCAGCCGAGGGGGCACTAGCTCCTACGAGCAGTACTTC. The full variable domain, completed using reference TRBV7-2 and TRBJ2-7, is GAGVSQSPSNKVTEKGKDVELRCDPISGHTALYWYRQSLGQGLEFLIYFQGNSAPDKSGLPSDRFSAERTGGSVSTLTIQRTQQEDSAVYLCASSRGGTSSYEQYFGPGTRLTVT.

The chain employs TRBV6-5 and TRBJ2-7; D possibly corresponds to TRBD2 (6 bases). With 0 bases removed from V and 0 bases from J, the gap between germline ends came to 12 bases. CDR3 length: 16 residues. Germline CDR1 reads MNHEY; CDR2 reads SVGAGI. The DNA of the CDR3 is TGTGCCAGCAGTTACTCGGAGGGAACGACCTCCTACGAGCAGTACTTC. Translating it yields CASSYSEGTTSYEQYF.

The J gene is TRBJ2-2, the V gene TRBV7-2; weak D call: TRBD2 (6 bases). The CDR3 consists of 17 residues. Germline CDR1 and CDR2: SGHTA and FQGNSA. The germline V and J ends were trimmed by 6 bases and 9 bases, with 26 bases remaining between them. In DNA, the CDR3 is TGTGCCAGCAGAGGATTGGGGACTCCCCTCCTAGGTCGGGAGCTGTTTTTT. Protein sequence: CASRGLGTPLLGRELFF.

CDR3 sequence: CASSYPGQGTATQYF. In nucleotides, the CDR3 is TGTGCCAGCAGTTACCCGGGACAGGGTACAGCTACGCAGTACTTC. The J gene is TRBJ2-7, the V gene TRBV6-6; 9 bases are shared with TRBD1. The CDR3 spans 15 residues. Per germline, CDR1 MNHNY and CDR2 SVGAGI (reference sequence). V lost 2 bases, J lost 9 bases, and 11 bases stayed unmatched.

This clone was observed once. The V call is TRBV5-1, the J call TRBJ1-1; D possibly corresponds to TRBD1 (5 bases). This CDR3 has 15 amino acids. The germline V gene encodes CDR1 SGHRS and CDR2 YFSETQ. V was trimmed by 1 base and J by 0 bases, leaving 10 bases between them. CDR3 DNA: TGCGCCAGCAGCTTGTTCGGGGGAATGAACACTGAAGCTTTCTTT. Protein sequence: CASSLFGGMNTEAFF.

The table lists this clone with a few counts. For the CDR3, the DNA is TGTGCCAGCAGTTTGGCAGGGAGGGGAAACACCATATATTTT. Protein sequence: CASSLAGRGNTIYF. The V and J genes are TRBV6-5 and TRBJ1-3; tentatively, D is TRBD1 (5 bases). CDR3 length equals 14 residues. Trimming shortened V by 4 bases and J by 4 bases, and 11 bases separated the two germline ends. Germline loops: CDR1 MNHEY, CDR2 SVGAGI.

This CDR3 reads CASSYSRDFPEAFF. The CDR3 DNA reads as TGTGCCAGCAGTTACTCCCGGGACTTCCCGGAAGCTTTCTTT. The chain combines TRBV6-6 with TRBJ1-1, with D tentatively TRBD1 (5 bases). V lost 0 bases and J 8 bases, leaving 13 bases between the germline ends. Germline CDR1 and CDR2: MNHNY and SVGAGI (reference sequence). This CDR3 comprises 14 residues.

The rearrangement links TRBV25-1 to TRBJ1-2; D not certain. The germline V gene encodes CDR1 MGHDK and CDR2 SYGVNS. V gave up 3 bases and J gave up 6 bases, with 14 bases separating them. The CDR3 is made up of 14 amino acids. The CDR3 sequence: CASSDSAAIDGYTF. The DNA of the CDR3 is TGTGCCAGCAGTGACTCGGCAGCGATAGATGGCTACACCTTC.

This clone was seen a single time. The chain uses TRBV27 and TRBJ2-1, with unresolved D. This CDR3 region has 11 residues. Germline CDR1 is MNHEY and CDR2 is SMNVEV (reference sequence). The V end was cut by 7 bases, the J end by 8 bases, with 9 bases between. The CDR3 DNA reads TGTGCCAGCATGGTGGGCGATGAGCAGTTCTTC. This codes for CASMVGDEQFF.

The V gene is TRBV4-2, the J gene TRBJ1-1; 8 positions agree with TRBD1. The junction had 6 bases not matched to a gene; V was cut back by 5 bases and J by 1 base. CDR3 length: 15 residues. CDR1 and CDR2 from the germline V gene are LGHNA and YNFKEQ. The CDR3: CASSLDGTGNTEAFF. CDR3 nucleotides: TGTGCCAGCAGCTTAGACGGGACAGGGAACACTGAAGCTTTCTTT.

This clone has more than one count but fewer than ten. This chain links TRBV2 with TRBJ1-5; D gene uncertain. With 4 bases removed from V and 4 bases from J, the gap between germline ends came to 17 bases. The CDR3 totals 16 residues. The germline gives CDR1 SNHLY, CDR2 FYNNEI. The CDR3 here is CASSVGKVAVNQPQHF. CDR3 nucleotides: TGTGCCAGCAGTGTCGGGAAGGTCGCCGTAAATCAGCCCCAGCATTTT.

The chain combines TRBV4-2 with TRBJ1-2, with TRBD1 matching over 10 bases. Per the germline V gene, CDR1 is LGHNA and CDR2 is YNFKEQ. The CDR3 spans 18 residues. V was clipped by 1 base and J by 4 bases; unmatched bases: 12. CDR3 amino acids: CASSQGGGPDRGIYGYTF. The CDR3 DNA reads as TGTGCCAGCAGCCAAGGGGGGGGCCCGGACAGGGGGATCTATGGCTACACCTTC.

CDR3 sequence reads: CASSRGQGGTDTQYF. The CDR3 region has the DNA TGTGCCAGCAGCAGAGGACAGGGGGGCACAGATACGCAGTATTTT. The chain recombines TRBV13 with TRBJ2-3; 10 nucleotides agree with TRBD1. V was clipped by 5 bases and J by 1 base; unmatched bases: 3. Germline V gene lookup returns CDR1 PRHDT and CDR2 FYEKMQ (reference sequence). CDR3 length: 15 residues.

On this clone itself: This sample includes further DNA sequences coding for the same CDR3. The rearrangement uses TRBV6-1 and TRBJ1-5; possible D gene TRBD1, 6 bases. Trimming removed 6 bases from V and 0 bases from J, with 12 bases in between. Germline V lookup: CDR1 MNHNS, CDR2 SASEGT. This CDR3 comprises 15 residues. CDR3 region: CASRMTGLSNQPQHF. CDR3 nucleotide sequence: TGTGCCAGCAGGATGACAGGACTTAGCAATCAGCCCCAGCATTTT.

As to this clone: This sample also contains other DNA sequences that code for the same CDR3. The chain has TRBV9 and TRBJ2-5; 15 bases are shared with TRBD2. The CDR3 extends over 16 amino acids. The germline V gene has CDR1 SGDLS and CDR2 YYNGEE. The trim removed 3 bases at V and 2 bases at J, leaving 2 bases unmatched. The CDR3: CASSGGLAGGQETQYF. The CDR3 DNA reads TGTGCCAGCAGCGGGGGACTAGCGGGGGGACAAGAGACCCAGTACTTC.